This T cell receptor beta chain comes out of a study of cytomegalovirus exposure and HLA in healthy donors. To note about this clone: Its cognate antigen is unknown.

Study-level results: Per a later analysis, HLA-associated TCR beta chains showed more clonal expansion than other, equally common TCR beta chains.

The PCR contained 60 Vbeta and 13 Jbeta primers. Clones were read by immunoSEQ multiplex PCR, and TCRdb kept only the in-frame ones, dropping some. The sample lists around 200,000 clones, 65% to 90% occurring once. Germline V lookup: CDR1 MNHNY, CDR2 SVGAGI (reference sequence). There are 13 residues in the CDR3. Losses at the gene ends were 5 bases for V and 3 bases for J; bases not matched to a gene: 1. The sequence came from a woman in her twenties or thirties in good health and CMV-seronegative. Sequences were obtained from PBMCs. The V gene is TRBV6-6, the J gene TRBJ1-2; the match to TRBD1 covers 9 bases. The CDR3 region has the DNA TGTGCCAGCAGTACAGGGGGCGACTATGGCTACACCTTC. This sequence encodes CASSTGGDYGYTF.